This T cell receptor (beta chain) was sequenced for a study of blood T cell repertoires in COVID-19. In the study's own analysis: Reference gene primer amplification in the assay estimated nucleated cell counts. The protocol was immunoSEQ multiplex PCR, while the TCRdb copy is restricted to in-frame clones and leaves out a portion. The D gene and trimming were derived from the DNA, and the V and J assignments and clone size from that table. The sample comprises around 86,000 clones, 75% to 90% of which are singletons, and about two fifths rests with the top ten. V shed 3 bases, J shed 10 bases, and the junction held 12 bases outside the gene matches. Germline V gene sequence: CDR1 MDHEN, CDR2 SYDVKM. This CDR3 spans 15 amino acids.

The specimen sequenced was peripheral blood. The V gene is TRBV28, the J gene TRBJ1-3; 7 bases map to TRBD1. This TCR derives from a man at least 80 years old with acute or convalescent COVID-19. The CDR3 sequence is CASSFRDRMAKTIYF. The CDR3 nucleotides are TGTGCCAGCAGTTTCCGGGACAGAATGGCCAAGACCATATATTTT. The full variable domain, its missing parts supplied by reference TRBV28 and TRBJ1-3, is DVKVTQSSRYLVKRTGEKVFLECVQDMDHENMFWYRQDPGLGLRLIYFSYDVKMKEKGDIPEGYSVSREKKERFSLILESASTNQTSMYLCASSFRDRMAKTIYFGEGSWLTVV.